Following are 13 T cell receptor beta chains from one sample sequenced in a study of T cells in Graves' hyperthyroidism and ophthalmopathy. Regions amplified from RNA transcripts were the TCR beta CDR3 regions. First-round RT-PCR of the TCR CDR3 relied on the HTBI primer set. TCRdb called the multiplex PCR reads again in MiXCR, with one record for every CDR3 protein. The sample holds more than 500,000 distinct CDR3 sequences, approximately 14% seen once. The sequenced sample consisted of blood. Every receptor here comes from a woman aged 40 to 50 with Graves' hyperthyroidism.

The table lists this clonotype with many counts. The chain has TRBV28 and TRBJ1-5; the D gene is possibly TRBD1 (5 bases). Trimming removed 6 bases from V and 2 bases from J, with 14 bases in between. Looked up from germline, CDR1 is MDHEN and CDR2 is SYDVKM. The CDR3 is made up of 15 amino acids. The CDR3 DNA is TGTGCCAGCAGGCCTCAGGGCTCTGGCAATCAGCCCCAGCATTTT. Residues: CASRPQGSGNQPQHF.

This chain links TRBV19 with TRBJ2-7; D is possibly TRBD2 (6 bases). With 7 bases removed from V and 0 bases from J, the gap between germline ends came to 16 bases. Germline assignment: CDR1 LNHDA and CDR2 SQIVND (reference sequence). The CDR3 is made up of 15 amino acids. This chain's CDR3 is CASIIQQRASYEQYF. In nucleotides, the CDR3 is TGTGCCAGTATCATTCAGCAGCGGGCCTCCTACGAGCAGTACTTC.

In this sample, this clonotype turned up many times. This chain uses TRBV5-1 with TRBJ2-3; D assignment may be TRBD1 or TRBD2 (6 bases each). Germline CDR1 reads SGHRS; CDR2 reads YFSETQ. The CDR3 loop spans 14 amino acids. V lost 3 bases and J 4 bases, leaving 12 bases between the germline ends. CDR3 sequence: CASSSYREADTQYF. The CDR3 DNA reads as TGCGCCAGCAGCTCATACAGGGAGGCAGATACGCAGTATTTT.

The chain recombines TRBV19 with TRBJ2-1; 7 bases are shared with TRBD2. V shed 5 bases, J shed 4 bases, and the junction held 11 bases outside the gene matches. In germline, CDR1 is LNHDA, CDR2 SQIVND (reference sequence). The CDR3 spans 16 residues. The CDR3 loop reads CASSSLAGVGYNEQFF. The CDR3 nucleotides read TGTGCCAGTAGTTCCTTAGCGGGTGTAGGTTACAATGAGCAGTTCTTC. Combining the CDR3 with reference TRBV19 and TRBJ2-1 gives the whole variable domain DGGITQSPKYLFRKEGQNVTLSCEQNLNHDAMYWYRQDPGQGLRLIYYSQIVNDFQKGDIAEGYSVSREKKESFPLTVTSAQKNPTAFYLCASSSLAGVGYNEQFFGPGTRLTVL.

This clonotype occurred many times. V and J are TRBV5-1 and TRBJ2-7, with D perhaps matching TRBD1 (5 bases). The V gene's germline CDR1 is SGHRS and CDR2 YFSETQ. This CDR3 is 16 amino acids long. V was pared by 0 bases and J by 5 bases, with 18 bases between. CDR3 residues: CASSLEFSRQGNEQYF. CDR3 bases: TGCGCCAGCAGCTTGGAATTCTCGCGCCAGGGCAACGAGCAGTACTTC.

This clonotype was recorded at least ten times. CDR3 amino acids: CASSSVPIEIHADTQYF. CDR3 bases: TGCGCCAGCAGCTCCGTCCCCATAGAGATTCATGCAGATACGCAGTATTTT. The chain is built from TRBV5-1 and TRBJ2-3, with D unresolved. V lost 3 bases, J lost 4 bases, and 21 bases lay in between. The CDR3 runs 17 residues. Germline V gene data show CDR1 as SGHRS and CDR2 as YFSETQ.

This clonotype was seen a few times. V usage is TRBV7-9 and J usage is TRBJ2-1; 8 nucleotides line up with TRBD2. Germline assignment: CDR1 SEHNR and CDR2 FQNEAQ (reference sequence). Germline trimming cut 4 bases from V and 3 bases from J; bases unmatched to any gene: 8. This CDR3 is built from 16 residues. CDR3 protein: CASSSVLAEHYNEQFF. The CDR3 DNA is TGTGCCAGCAGCTCAGTACTAGCGGAACACTACAATGAGCAGTTCTTC. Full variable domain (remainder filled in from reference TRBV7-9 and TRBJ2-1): DTGVSQNPRHKITKRGQNVTFRCDPISEHNRLYWYRQTLGQGPEFLTYFQNEAQLEKSRLLSDRFSAERPKGSFSTLEIQRTEQGDSAMYLCASSSVLAEHYNEQFFGPGTRLTVL.

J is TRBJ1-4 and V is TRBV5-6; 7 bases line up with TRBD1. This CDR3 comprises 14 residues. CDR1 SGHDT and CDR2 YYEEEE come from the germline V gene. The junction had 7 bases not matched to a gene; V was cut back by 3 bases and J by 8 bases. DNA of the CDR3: TGTGCCAGCAGCTGGAGACAGGGTGGCGAAAAACTGTTTTTT. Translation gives CASSWRQGGEKLFF.

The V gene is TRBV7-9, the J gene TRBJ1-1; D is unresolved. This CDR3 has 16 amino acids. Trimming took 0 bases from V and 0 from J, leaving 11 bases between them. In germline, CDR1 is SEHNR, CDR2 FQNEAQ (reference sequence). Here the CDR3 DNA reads TGTGCCAGCAGCTTAGCTCGGCAGTTGATGAACACTGAAGCTTTCTTT. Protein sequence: CASSLARQLMNTEAFF.

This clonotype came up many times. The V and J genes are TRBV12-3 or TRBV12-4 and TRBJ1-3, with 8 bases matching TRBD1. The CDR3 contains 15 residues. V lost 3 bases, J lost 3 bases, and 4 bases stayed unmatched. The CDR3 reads CASSLRQGIGNTIYF. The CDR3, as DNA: TGTGCCAGCAGTTTGAGACAGGGGATTGGAAACACCATATATTTT.

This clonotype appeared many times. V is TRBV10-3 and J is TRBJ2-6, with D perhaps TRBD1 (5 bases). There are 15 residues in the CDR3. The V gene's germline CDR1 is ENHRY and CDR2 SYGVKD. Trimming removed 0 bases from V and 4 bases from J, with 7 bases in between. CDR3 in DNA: TGTGCCATCAGTGAGTCATGGGGCGGGGCCAACGTCCTGACTTTC. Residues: CAISESWGGANVLTF.

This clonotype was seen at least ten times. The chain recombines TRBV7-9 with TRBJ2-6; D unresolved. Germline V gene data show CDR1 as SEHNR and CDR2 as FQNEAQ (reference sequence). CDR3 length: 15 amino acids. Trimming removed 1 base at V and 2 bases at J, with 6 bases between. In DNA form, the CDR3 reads TGTGCCAGCAGCTTAGAGTTTGCTGGGGCCAACGTCCTGACTTTC. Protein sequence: CASSLEFAGANVLTF.

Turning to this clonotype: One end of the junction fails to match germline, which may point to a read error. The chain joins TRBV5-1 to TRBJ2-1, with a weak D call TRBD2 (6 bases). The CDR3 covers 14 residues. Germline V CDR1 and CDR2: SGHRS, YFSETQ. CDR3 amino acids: CASSQSGFYNEQFF. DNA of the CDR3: TGTGCCAGCAGTCAGAGCGGGTTTTACAATGAGCAGTTCTTC.